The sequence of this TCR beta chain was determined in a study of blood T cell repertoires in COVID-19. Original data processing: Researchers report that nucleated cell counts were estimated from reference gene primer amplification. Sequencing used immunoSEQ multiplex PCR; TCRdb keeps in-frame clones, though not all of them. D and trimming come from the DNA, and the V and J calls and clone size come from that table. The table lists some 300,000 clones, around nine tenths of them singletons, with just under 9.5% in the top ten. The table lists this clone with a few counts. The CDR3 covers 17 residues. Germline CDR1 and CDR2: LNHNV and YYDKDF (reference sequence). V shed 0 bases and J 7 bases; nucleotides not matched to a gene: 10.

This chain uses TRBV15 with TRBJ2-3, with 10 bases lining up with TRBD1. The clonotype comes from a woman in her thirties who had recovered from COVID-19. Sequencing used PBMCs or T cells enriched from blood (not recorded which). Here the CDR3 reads CATSRDVDRGHINTQYF. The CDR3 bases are TGTGCCACCAGCAGAGATGTCGACAGGGGGCATATAAATACGCAGTATTTT.